This T cell receptor (beta chain) was recovered during a study of blood T cell repertoires in COVID-19. Turning to the study itself: Samples came from the United States, Italy and Spain, spanning acute and convalescent COVID-19.

V shed 4 bases and J 7 bases; nucleotides not matched to a gene: 6. The CDR3 extends over 14 amino acids. Looked up from germline, CDR1 is MDHEN and CDR2 is SYDVKM. Some clones are missing from TCRdb's copy, which holds only in-frame ones; the method was immunoSEQ multiplex PCR. This sample has about 100,000 clones; approximately 92% occur once, and the top ten carry 4.2%. The clonotype comes from a man younger than 35 with acute or convalescent COVID-19. Sequencing was carried out using peripheral blood. This chain connects TRBV28 to TRBJ2-1, with 8 bases aligning to TRBD1. The DNA for the CDR3 is TGTGCCAGCAGTTCCCATAGGACAGGGAATGAGCAGTTCTTC. Protein product: CASSSHRTGNEQFF.